This entry concerns a single T cell receptor (beta chain). Its cognate antigen is unknown. Assay used: immunoSEQ multiplex PCR; TCRdb lists only in-frame clones, some missing. Here the sample spans tens of thousands of clones, 85% to 95% being singletons. The record originates from a study of graft-versus-host responses after intestinal transplantation. As for the study in general: Recipients were all induced with anti-thymocyte globulin, then given tacrolimus and steroids for two to three years.

The trim removed 4 bases at V and 5 bases at J, leaving 2 bases unmatched. Per the germline V gene, CDR1 is SGDLS and CDR2 is YYNGEE. The length of the CDR3 is 12 residues. The TCR was taken from a human donor who was the organ donor for an intestinal transplant. The gene calls are TRBV9 and TRBJ2-5; 7 positions match TRBD2. Sequencing was performed on unstimulated CD8+ T cells sorted from spleen or lymph node cells, taken before transplant. This CDR3 reads CASSHGGETQYF. CDR3 nucleotides: TGTGCCAGCAGCCACGGGGGGGAGACCCAGTACTTC.